This TCR beta chain comes out of a study of T cells in Graves' hyperthyroidism and ophthalmopathy. The length of the CDR3 is 13 residues. CDR1 is SQVTM and CDR2 is ANQGSEA in the germline V gene. The V gene end was trimmed by 6 bases and the J gene end by 4 bases; junction bases not matched to a gene: 6. Amplified TCR beta CDR3 regions derived from RNA transcripts. TCR CDR3 regions were first amplified by RT-PCR with HTBI primers. Each CDR3 protein gets one entry after TCRdb re-called the multiplex PCR reads with MiXCR. The table includes a few hundred thousand distinct CDR3 sequences, 20% to 25% detected once.

The TCR sequence derives from a man over 45 with Graves' hyperthyroidism. Sequences were obtained from blood. This chain joins TRBV29-1 and TRBJ2-3; 8 nucleotides match TRBD2. CDR3 nucleotides: TGCAGCGTCTCCGGGACTAGTGCAGATACGCAGTATTTT. Encoded protein: CSVSGTSADTQYF.